This T cell receptor (beta chain) was sequenced during a study of blood T cell repertoires in COVID-19. This CDR3 is built from 14 residues. The germline V gene has CDR1 MNHEY and CDR2 SMNVEV (reference sequence). V was pared by 3 bases and J by 4 bases, with 5 bases of the junction left unmatched. Clones were sequenced by immunoSEQ multiplex PCR, and TCRdb holds only the in-frame ones, with some missing. The table shows tens of thousands of clones, with 87% occurring only once. The specimen sequenced was peripheral blood. The chain is built from TRBV27 and TRBJ2-7, with 8 positions matching TRBD1. The TCR was taken from a human donor in a cohort sampled during active COVID-19. This chain's CDR3 is CASSFTGGVYEQYF. The CDR3 region has the DNA TGTGCCAGCAGTTTCACAGGGGGTGTGTACGAGCAGTACTTC.